Shown below are 26 T cell receptor beta chains from a single sample sequenced in a study of Ad26.COV2.S vaccination and SARS-CoV-2 variants. Data came from immunoSEQ multiplex PCR; TCRdb stores just in-frame clones and leaves some out. Here the sample spans 350,000 to 500,000 clones, about 90% being singletons. Specified treatment: about 20 received Ad26.COV2.S at low or high dose, single or two shots; 5 received placebo; per-sample allocation not given. It was on day 63 after the first vaccine or placebo injection that samples were taken. The specimen was peripheral blood, collected in a trial of Ad26.COV2.S vaccine versus placebo. All receptors come from a person aged 18-65 years who received the Ad26.COV2.S COVID-19 vaccine or a placebo.

CDR3 bases: TGTGCCAGCACTAGCGGGCCGACCTACGAGCAGTACTTC. Translating gives CASTSGPTYEQYF. The chain employs TRBV28 and TRBJ2-7; TRBD2 aligns across 8 bases. CDR3 size: 13 residues. Germline V lookup: CDR1 MDHEN, CDR2 SYDVKM. Trimming at V came to 7 bases and at J to 2 bases, leaving 4 bases not matched to a gene.

V is TRBV4-3 and J is TRBJ2-2; 9 bases are shared with TRBD2. CDR1 is LGHNA, CDR2 YSLEER, per germline. The CDR3 contains 16 residues. Trimming at V came to 4 bases and at J to 6 bases, leaving 9 bases not matched to a gene. The CDR3 loop reads CASSLDFSGSPGELFF. CDR3 nucleotide sequence: TGCGCCAGCAGCCTGGACTTTAGCGGGAGTCCCGGGGAGCTGTTTTTT.

The chain has TRBV15 and TRBJ1-5, with TRBD1 identical over 7 bases. After removal of 0 bases from V and 3 bases from J, the junction contained 8 bases not matched to a gene. Germline V lookup: CDR1 LNHNV, CDR2 YYDKDF (reference sequence). The CDR3 covers 17 residues. This CDR3 is CATSRDWGQTLNQPQHF. In nucleotides, the CDR3 is TGTGCCACCAGCAGAGATTGGGGACAGACACTCAATCAGCCCCAGCATTTT.

The chain links TRBV18 to TRBJ2-6; possibly TRBD1 for D (6 bases). Germline V gene lookup returns CDR1 KGHSH and CDR2 LQKENI. The CDR3 totals 16 residues. V lost 5 bases and J lost 4, with 15 bases in between. This CDR3 reads CASSIQGPGGANVLTF. DNA for the CDR3: TGTGCCAGCTCAATACAGGGCCCGGGGGGGGCCAACGTCCTGACTTTC. The variable domain in full, with the rest retrieved from reference TRBV18 and TRBJ2-6, is NAGVMQNPRHLVRRRGQEARLRCSPMKGHSHVYWYRQLPEEGLKFMVYLQKENIIDESGMPKERFSAEFPKEGPSILRIQQVVRGDSAAYFCASSIQGPGGANVLTFGAGSRLTVL.

V is TRBV5-1 and J is TRBJ1-1; TRBD1 matches 8 bases. Unmatched junction bases numbered 8, after V lost 4 bases and J lost 0 bases. Germline V gene data show CDR1 as SGHRS and CDR2 as YFSETQ. The CDR3 runs to 16 residues. CDR3 region: CASSRRTGYMNTEAFF. DNA of the CDR3: TGCGCCAGCAGCCGGCGGACAGGGTACATGAACACTGAAGCTTTCTTT.

This clone has only a few counts. This chain links TRBV27 with TRBJ2-7, with D possibly being TRBD2 (5 bases). CDR1 and CDR2 from the germline V gene are MNHEY and SMNVEV (reference sequence). V was clipped by 7 bases and J by 5 bases, with 15 bases between them. The CDR3 runs to 13 residues. The CDR3 protein is CASTFGRGNEQYF. CDR3 DNA: TGTGCCAGCACCTTTGGGAGAGGGAACGAGCAGTACTTC.

The chain recombines TRBV6-5 with TRBJ2-5; tentative D call: TRBD1 (6 bases). The V end lost 2 bases, the J end lost 2 bases, and 12 bases lay between the germline ends. The CDR3 covers 15 residues. Germline CDR1 and CDR2: MNHEY and SVGAGI. The CDR3 is CASSYGGQVQETQYF. The CDR3 nucleotides are TGTGCCAGCAGTTACGGGGGACAAGTACAAGAGACCCAGTACTTC.

This chain uses TRBV6-5 with TRBJ2-1; D gene uncertain. CDR3 length: 14 residues. The germline CDR1 and CDR2 sequences are MNHEY and SVGAGI. Trimming removed 4 bases at V and 4 bases at J, with 11 bases between. The CDR3 spells CASSLGPRYNEQFF. The CDR3 DNA reads as TGTGCCAGCAGTTTGGGTCCTCGTTACAATGAGCAGTTCTTC.

The chain combines TRBV7-2 with TRBJ2-1, with D unclear. The CDR3 sequence is 13 residues long. Germline loops: CDR1 SGHTA, CDR2 FQGNSA. V lost 2 bases and J 12 bases, leaving 14 bases between the germline ends. The CDR3 DNA is TGTGCCAGCAGCTTACCCTTTCCACCGGGGCAGTTCTTC. It translates to CASSLPFPPGQFF.

The J gene is TRBJ1-5, the V gene TRBV4-3, with D tentatively TRBD1 (5 bases). V was clipped by 0 bases and J by 2 bases, with 14 bases between them. The CDR3 totals 17 residues. Looked up from germline, CDR1 is LGHNA and CDR2 is YSLEER. The DNA for the CDR3 is TGCGCCAGCAGCCAAGAGTTGGGGGGGATTGGCAATCAGCCCCAGCATTTT. Translation gives CASSQELGGIGNQPQHF.

The V call is TRBV29-1, the J call TRBJ2-7, with TRBD2 matching over 11 bases. V trimming: 2 bases; J trimming: 0 bases; junction bases outside the gene matches: 6. This CDR3 has 16 amino acids. Germline V gene data show CDR1 as SQVTM and CDR2 as ANQGSEA. In DNA form, the CDR3 reads TGCAGCGTTGAATCCGGACTAGCGGGTGCCTCCTACGAGCAGTACTTC. Translation: CSVESGLAGASYEQYF.

The V and J genes are TRBV5-6 and TRBJ1-5, with TRBD1 matching 7 bases. J gave up 6 bases and V 4 bases, and 4 bases lay outside the gene matches. Per the germline V gene, CDR1 is SGHDT and CDR2 is YYEEEE. This CDR3 is built from 13 residues. Here the CDR3 DNA reads TGTGCCAGCAGCCGGGACAGTGCTCAGCCCCAGCATTTT. Translation gives CASSRDSAQPQHF.

This sequence joins TRBV6-6 and TRBJ2-5; tentatively, D is TRBD2 (5 bases). CDR3 size: 14 residues. V was shortened by 6 bases and J by 5 bases, with 16 bases between the two germline ends. In germline, CDR1 is MNHNY, CDR2 SVGAGI (reference sequence). As DNA, the CDR3 is TGTGCCAGCAGGCGGCCAAGAGGCGGGGAGACCCAGTACTTC. Translated: CASRRPRGGETQYF.

A few counts support this clone. CDR3: CASSIPVAQGAEQFF. In nucleotides, the CDR3 is TGTGCCAGTAGTATTCCAGTCGCTCAGGGGGCTGAGCAGTTCTTC. The J gene is TRBJ2-1, the V gene TRBV19; TRBD1 agrees at 8 bases. Losses at the gene ends were 3 bases for V and 9 bases for J; bases not matched to a gene: 10. The germline V gene encodes CDR1 LNHDA and CDR2 SQIVND (reference sequence). The CDR3 length is 15 residues. The whole variable domain, remainder taken from reference TRBV19 and TRBJ2-1, is DGGITQSPKYLFRKEGQNVTLSCEQNLNHDAMYWYRQDPGQGLRLIYYSQIVNDFQKGDIAEGYSVSREKKESFPLTVTSAQKNPTAFYLCASSIPVAQGAEQFFGPGTRLTVL.

This sequence joins TRBV5-4 and TRBJ1-2, with a weak D call TRBD1 (5 bases). The V end lost 4 bases, the J end lost 4 bases, and 17 bases lay between the germline ends. The germline CDR1 and CDR2 sequences are SGHNT and YYREEE (reference sequence). This CDR3 is 15 amino acids long. As DNA, the CDR3 is TGTGCCAGCAGCCCATCAAGACAGATACTCTATGGCTACACCTTC. It yields the protein CASSPSRQILYGYTF.

This clone showed up many times. This rearrangement joins TRBV6-4 to TRBJ2-3; 8 nucleotides match TRBD1. The germline V gene encodes CDR1 MRHNA and CDR2 SNTAGT. V trimming: 6 bases; J trimming: 0 bases; junction bases outside the gene matches: 2. The CDR3 spans 14 residues. The CDR3 loop is CASRGDRSTDTQYF. The CDR3 bases are TGTGCCAGCAGGGGGGACAGGAGCACAGATACGCAGTATTTT.

The V gene is TRBV21-1, the J gene TRBJ2-1. TRBV21-1 counts as a pseudogene. The CDR3 sequence is 16 residues long. The CDR3 sequence is CASSKKLDGYLYEQFF. Here the CDR3 DNA reads TGTGCCAGCAGCAAGAAACTGGACGGTTACTTGTATGAGCAGTTCTTC.

CDR3 sequence reads: CASSPSVEANTIYF. The CDR3 nucleotides are TGTGCCAGCAGCCCCTCTGTGGAGGCAAACACCATATATTTT. The V and J genes are TRBV7-2 and TRBJ1-3; D is unresolved. This CDR3 comprises 14 residues. The V gene lost 5 bases and the J gene lost 6 bases, with 14 bases spanning the gap. CDR1 and CDR2 from the germline V gene are SGHTA and FQGNSA.

The V call is TRBV19, the J call TRBJ2-7; 10 nucleotides line up with TRBD1. The CDR3 loop spans 15 amino acids. The V gene's germline CDR1 is LNHDA and CDR2 SQIVND (reference sequence). J lost 2 bases, V lost 3 bases, and 4 bases had no gene match. CDR3 residues: CASSIGTGETYEQYF. In nucleotides, the CDR3 is TGTGCCAGTAGTATTGGGACAGGGGAAACCTACGAGCAGTACTTC.

CDR3 in amino acids: CASSPGQGASGYTF. CDR3 in DNA: TGTGCCAGCTCACCGGGACAGGGGGCTAGTGGCTACACCTTC. The chain uses TRBV18 and TRBJ1-2, with TRBD1 matching over 12 bases. Germline CDR1 KGHSH, CDR2 LQKENI. The CDR3 has 14 amino acids. J was trimmed by 7 bases and V by 3 bases; bases with no gene match: 3.

The chain combines TRBV3-1 (or the pseudogene TRBV3-2) with TRBJ2-7; 7 bases line up with TRBD2. Germline CDR1 is LGHDT and CDR2 is YNNKEL (reference sequence). The CDR3 sequence is 13 residues long. V lost 2 bases and J lost 7; bases outside the gene matches: 5. The DNA for the CDR3 is TGTGCCAGCAGCCAACCCCTAGCGGCAGAGCAGTACTTC. This gives the protein CASSQPLAAEQYF.

V usage is TRBV7-2 and J usage is TRBJ2-1; 8 bases agree with TRBD2. Germline loops: CDR1 SGHTA, CDR2 FQGNSA. This CDR3 has 17 residues. Unmatched junction bases numbered 13, after V lost 4 bases and J lost 5 bases. Here the CDR3 reads CASSYRVGLGSDNEQFF. CDR3 nucleotides: TGTGCCAGCAGCTACAGGGTGGGACTAGGGTCCGACAATGAGCAGTTCTTC.

The gene calls are TRBV9 and TRBJ2-2; perhaps TRBD2 as D (6 bases). The length of the CDR3 is 21 residues. The V end lost 0 bases, the J end lost 0 bases, and 24 bases lay between the germline ends. Germline lookup yields CDR1 SGDLS and CDR2 YYNGEE. CDR3 bases: TGTGCCAGCAGCGTAGGCCCCGCCCCGACTAGTCTTACAGCGAACACCGGGGAGCTGTTTTTT. Protein: CASSVGPAPTSLTANTGELFF.

Regarding this clone: In the same sample, other DNA sequences code for this CDR3. The V call is TRBV27, the J call TRBJ2-7; 11 bases map to TRBD1. This CDR3 is built from 14 residues. Germline V lookup: CDR1 MNHEY, CDR2 SMNVEV (reference sequence). V shed 6 bases and J 3 bases; nucleotides not matched to a gene: 4. CDR3 DNA: TGTGCCAGCAGCTCCGGGACAGGGGGCTACGAGCAGTACTTC. This translates into CASSSGTGGYEQYF.

The chain combines TRBV7-6 with TRBJ2-7, with 10 bases that match TRBD2. Germline V gives CDR1 SGHVS, CDR2 FNYEAQ. This CDR3 spans 15 amino acids. V trimming: 0 bases; J trimming: 2 bases; junction bases outside the gene matches: 1. As DNA, the CDR3 is TGTGCCAGCAGCTTAGCGAGCGGGAGGGCCTACGAGCAGTACTTC. This sequence encodes CASSLASGRAYEQYF.

This chain uses TRBV2 with TRBJ1-1; D perhaps matches TRBD1 (5 bases). Germline CDR1 reads SNHLY; CDR2 reads FYNNEI. Deletions cut 4 bases from V and 0 bases from J, with 9 bases between. The CDR3 totals 14 residues. The CDR3 reads CASSVRTMNTEAFF. DNA of the CDR3: TGTGCCAGCAGTGTGCGGACAATGAACACTGAAGCTTTCTTT.